This T cell receptor beta chain originates from a study of T cell responses to AZD1222 COVID-19 vaccine. The CDR3 extends over 14 amino acids. Worth noting for this clone: The antigen remains unidentified.

Study-level points and caveats: Increased Spike-specific TCR breadth and depth were observed after two AZD1222 doses.

Method: immunoSEQ multiplex PCR; TCRdb's copy keeps in-frame clones and lacks some. The table has almost 65,000 clones, 80% to 85% seen once. The sequence derives from an adult in good health. This sample comprised peripheral blood, obtained on day 0 of AZD1222 vaccination. The J gene is TRBJ2-4, the V gene TRBV21-1. TRBV21-1 is a pseudogene segment. CDR3 bases: TGTGCCGGGACCTGGAGCCTAGCCAAAAACATTCAGTACTTC. It translates to CAGTWSLAKNIQYF.